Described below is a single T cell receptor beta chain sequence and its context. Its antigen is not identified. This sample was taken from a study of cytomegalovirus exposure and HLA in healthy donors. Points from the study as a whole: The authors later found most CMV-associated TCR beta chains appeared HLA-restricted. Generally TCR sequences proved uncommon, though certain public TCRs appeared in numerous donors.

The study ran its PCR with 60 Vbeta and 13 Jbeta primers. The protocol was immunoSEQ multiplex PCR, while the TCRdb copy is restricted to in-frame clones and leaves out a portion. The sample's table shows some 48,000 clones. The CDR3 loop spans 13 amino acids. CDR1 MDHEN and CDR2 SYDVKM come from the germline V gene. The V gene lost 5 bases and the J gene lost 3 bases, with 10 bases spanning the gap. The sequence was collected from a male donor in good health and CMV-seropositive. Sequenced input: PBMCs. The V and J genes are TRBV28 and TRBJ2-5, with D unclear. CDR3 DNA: TGTGCCAGCAGTAGTAGCAGAGAAGAGACCCAGTACTTC. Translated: CASSSSREETQYF.